This T cell receptor beta chain comes out of a study of T cell responses to AZD1222 COVID-19 vaccine. The method was immunoSEQ multiplex PCR; TCRdb's version includes in-frame clones alone and lacks a portion of them. Of approximately 88,000 clones in the sample, approximately 88% were seen once. Study outcomes and limitations: There were mostly white British donors and more females than males, and clonal diversity was possibly underestimated. Two doses of AZD1222 preceded a rise in Spike-specific TCR breadth and depth. Baseline seropositivity characterized only a handful of AZD1222 recipients.

On this clone: As yet, its antigen is unknown.

The CDR3 contains 13 residues. CDR1 and CDR2 from the germline V gene are SEHNR and FQNEAQ (reference sequence). V was shortened by 0 bases and J by 7 bases, with 9 bases between the two germline ends. The chain has TRBV7-9 and TRBJ1-2; D perhaps matches TRBD1 (6 bases). The TCR comes from an adult who received the AZD1222 COVID-19 vaccine. Sequences were derived from peripheral blood, sampled 28 days after the second AZD1222 dose. As DNA, the CDR3 is TGTGCCAGCAGCTTAGCGGGGGCAGGTGGCTACACCTTC. Its protein is CASSLAGAGGYTF. Full variable domain (missing parts from reference TRBV7-9 and TRBJ1-2): DTGVSQNPRHKITKRGQNVTFRCDPISEHNRLYWYRQTLGQGPEFLTYFQNEAQLEKSRLLSDRFSAERPKGSFSTLEIQRTEQGDSAMYLCASSLAGAGGYTFGSGTRLTVV.